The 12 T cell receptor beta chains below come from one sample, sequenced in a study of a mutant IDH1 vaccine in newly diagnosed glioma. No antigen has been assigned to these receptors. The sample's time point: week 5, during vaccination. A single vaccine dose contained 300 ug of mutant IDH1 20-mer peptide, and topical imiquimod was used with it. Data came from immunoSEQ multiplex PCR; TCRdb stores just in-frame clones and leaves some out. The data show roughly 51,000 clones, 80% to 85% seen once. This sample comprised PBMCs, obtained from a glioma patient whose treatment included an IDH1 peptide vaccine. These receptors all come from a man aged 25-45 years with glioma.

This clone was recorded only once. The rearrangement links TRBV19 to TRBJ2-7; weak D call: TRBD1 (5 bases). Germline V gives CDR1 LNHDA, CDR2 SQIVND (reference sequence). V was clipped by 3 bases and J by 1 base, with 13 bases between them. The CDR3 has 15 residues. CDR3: CASSMYGAGSYEQYF. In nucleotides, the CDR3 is TGTGCCAGTAGTATGTATGGGGCAGGGTCCTACGAGCAGTACTTC.

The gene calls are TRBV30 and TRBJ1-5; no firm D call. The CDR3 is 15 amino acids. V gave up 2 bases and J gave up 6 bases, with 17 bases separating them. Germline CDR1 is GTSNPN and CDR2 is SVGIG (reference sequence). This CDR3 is CAWSPLNLGGQPQHF. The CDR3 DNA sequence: TGTGCCTGGAGTCCCCTCAACCTAGGAGGTCAGCCCCAGCATTTT. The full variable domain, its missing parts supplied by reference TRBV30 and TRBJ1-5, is SQTIHQWPATLVQPVGSPLSLECTVEGTSNPNLYWYRQAAGRGLQLLFYSVGIGQISSEVPQNLSASRPQDRQFILSSKKLLLSDSGFYLCAWSPLNLGGQPQHFGDGTRLSIL.

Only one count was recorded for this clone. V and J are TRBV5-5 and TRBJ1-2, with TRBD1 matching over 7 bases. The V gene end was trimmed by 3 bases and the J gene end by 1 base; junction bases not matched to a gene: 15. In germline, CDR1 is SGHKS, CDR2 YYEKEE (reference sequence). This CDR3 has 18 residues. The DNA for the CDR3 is TGTGCCAGCAGCTCTTCAGGGGGAGTCGGCTATCTTAACTATGGCTACACCTTC. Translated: CASSSSGGVGYLNYGYTF.

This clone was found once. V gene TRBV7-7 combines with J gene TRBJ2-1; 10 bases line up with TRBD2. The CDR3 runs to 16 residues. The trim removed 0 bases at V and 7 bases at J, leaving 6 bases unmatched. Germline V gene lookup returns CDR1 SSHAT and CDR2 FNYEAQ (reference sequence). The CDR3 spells CASSLAGSGGANEQFF. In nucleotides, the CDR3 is TGTGCCAGCAGCTTAGCCGGCAGCGGGGGGGCAAATGAGCAGTTCTTC.

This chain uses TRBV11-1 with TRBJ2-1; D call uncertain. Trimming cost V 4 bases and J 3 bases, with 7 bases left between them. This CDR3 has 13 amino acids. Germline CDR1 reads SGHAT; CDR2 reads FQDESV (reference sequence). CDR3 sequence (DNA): TGTGCCAGCAGCTCCTACCTCTACAATGAGCAGTTCTTC. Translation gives CASSSYLYNEQFF.

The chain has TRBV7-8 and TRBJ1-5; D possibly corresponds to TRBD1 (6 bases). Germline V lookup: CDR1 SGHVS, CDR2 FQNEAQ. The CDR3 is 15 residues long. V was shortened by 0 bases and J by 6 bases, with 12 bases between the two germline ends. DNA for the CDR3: TGTGCCAGCAGCTTAGCCCAGGGGCTAGGTCAGCCCCAGCATTTT. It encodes CASSLAQGLGQPQHF.

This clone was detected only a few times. CDR3 in amino acids: CASSPDSGYGYTF. The CDR3 DNA sequence: TGTGCCAGCAGCCCTGATTCGGGTTATGGCTACACCTTC. The V gene is TRBV28, the J gene TRBJ1-2; no clear D gene. In germline, CDR1 is MDHEN, CDR2 SYDVKM. V was pared by 6 bases and J by 5 bases, with 13 bases between. The CDR3 runs to 13 residues.

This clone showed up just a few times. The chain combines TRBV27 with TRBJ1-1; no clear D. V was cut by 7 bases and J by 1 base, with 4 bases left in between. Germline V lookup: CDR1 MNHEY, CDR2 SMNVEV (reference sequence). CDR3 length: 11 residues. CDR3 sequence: CASTGNTEAFF. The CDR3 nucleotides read TGTGCCAGCACAGGGAACACTGAAGCTTTCTTT.

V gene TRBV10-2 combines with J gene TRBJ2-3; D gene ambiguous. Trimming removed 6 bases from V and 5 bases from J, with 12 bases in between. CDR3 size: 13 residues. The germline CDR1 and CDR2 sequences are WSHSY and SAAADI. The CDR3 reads CASRPANGDTQYF. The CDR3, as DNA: TGCGCCAGCAGGCCGGCGAATGGAGATACGCAGTATTTT.

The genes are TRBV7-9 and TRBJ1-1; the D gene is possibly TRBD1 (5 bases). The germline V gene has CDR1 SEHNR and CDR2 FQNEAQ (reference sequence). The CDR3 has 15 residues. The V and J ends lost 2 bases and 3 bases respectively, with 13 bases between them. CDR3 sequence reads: CASSLRLWGDTEAFF. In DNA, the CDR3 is TGTGCCAGCAGCTTAAGGTTATGGGGGGACACTGAAGCTTTCTTT.

CDR3 sequence (DNA): TGTGCCAGCAGTGAGTCTGGGGAAAGCAATCAGCCCCAGCATTTT. It yields the protein CASSESGESNQPQHF. The genes are TRBV2 and TRBJ1-5, with D unclear. The CDR3 consists of 15 residues. V lost 3 bases and J lost 1, with 10 bases in between. Germline V lookup: CDR1 SNHLY, CDR2 FYNNEI.

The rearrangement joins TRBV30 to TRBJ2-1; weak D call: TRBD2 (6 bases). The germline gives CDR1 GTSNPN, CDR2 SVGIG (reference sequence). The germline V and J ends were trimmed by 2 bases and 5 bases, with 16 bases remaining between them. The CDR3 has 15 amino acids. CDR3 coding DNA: TGTGCCTGGAGTAAGGGACTTCTCCGCAACAATGAGCAGTTCTTC. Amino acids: CAWSKGLLRNNEQFF.